A selection of T cell receptor beta chains follows, all from one sample in a study of cytomegalovirus exposure and HLA in healthy donors. Sequencing was performed with immunoSEQ multiplex PCR; in TCRdb, only in-frame clones are kept and a portion is missing. The sample holds around 130,000 clones, roughly 79% seen once. Sequencing used PBMCs. The receptors were sampled from a man younger than 45 in good health and CMV-seronegative. Both conserved end residues are part of each CDR3. Each record gives: V gene, J gene, CDR3 protein.

>TRBV7-8|TRBJ1-4
CASSRGSTNEKLFF
>TRBV7-8|TRBJ2-1
CASSPTDTTHRFF
>TRBV30|TRBJ1-4
CAWSFGQGLPNEKLFF
>TRBV2|NA
CASSSGTGFYEQYF
>TRBV5-4|TRBJ2-7
CASSPTRDAAYEQYF
>TRBV4-1|TRBJ1-5
CASSQDPSPQGASNQPQHF
>TRBV7-2|TRBJ2-1
CASSFGGRVNEQFF
>TRBV25-1|TRBJ1-1
CASSRHRGNTEAFF
>TRBV28|TRBJ2-1
CASSFLPSNNEQFF
>TRBV4-1|TRBJ1-3
CASSQLQGQALSGNTIYF
>TRBV7-9|TRBJ1-6
CATEQGNNSPLHF
>TRBV7-2|TRBJ1-5
CASSLAQGGLNQPQHF